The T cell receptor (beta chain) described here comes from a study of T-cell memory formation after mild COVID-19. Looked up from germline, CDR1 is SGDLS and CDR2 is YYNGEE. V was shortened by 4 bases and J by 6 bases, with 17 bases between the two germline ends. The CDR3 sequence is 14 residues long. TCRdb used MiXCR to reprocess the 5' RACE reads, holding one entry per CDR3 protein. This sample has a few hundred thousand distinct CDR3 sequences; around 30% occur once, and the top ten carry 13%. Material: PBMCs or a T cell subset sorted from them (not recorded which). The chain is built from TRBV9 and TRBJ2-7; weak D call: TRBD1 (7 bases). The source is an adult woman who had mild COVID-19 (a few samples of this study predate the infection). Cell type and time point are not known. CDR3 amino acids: CASSIGAGGGEQYF. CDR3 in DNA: TGTGCCAGCAGCATAGGGGCAGGGGGAGGCGAGCAGTACTTC.